Below, one TCR beta chain is given with its context. Its matching antigen is unknown. V lost 0 bases to trimming and J lost 1 base, with 9 bases between them. Per germline, CDR1 MNHNY and CDR2 SVGAGI (reference sequence). The length of the CDR3 is 15 residues. This sample is drawn from a study of T cell responses to AZD1222 COVID-19 vaccine. Study-level findings and limits: Females outnumbered males among donors, who were mostly white British; clonal diversity was possibly underestimated.

The repertoire was sequenced with immunoSEQ multiplex PCR; TCRdb's copy has only in-frame clones and lacks some. The table includes roughly 50,000 clones, 70% to 90% detected once. The genes are TRBV6-6 and TRBJ1-1; D is possibly TRBD1 (6 bases). The sequence was collected from an adult in good health. The sample was peripheral blood, taken on day 0 of AZD1222 vaccination. The CDR3 DNA is TGTGCCAGCAGTTACTCACAGGGACCGAACACTGAAGCTTTCTTT. This gives the protein CASSYSQGPNTEAFF.